Below are 15 T cell receptor beta chains sequenced from a single sample in a study of blood T cell repertoires in COVID-19. Only in-frame clones appear in the TCRdb table, and some are missing; sequencing was by immunoSEQ multiplex PCR. The sample consists of roughly 250,000 clones, around 82% of them appearing once. Sequences were obtained from PBMCs or T cells enriched from blood (not recorded which). The receptors originated from a woman aged 40 to 49 who had been exposed to COVID-19.

The chain combines TRBV28 with TRBJ2-7; TRBD2 matches at 7 bases. The V gene's germline CDR1 is MDHEN and CDR2 SYDVKM. The CDR3 contains 14 residues. The J segment lost 3 bases and the V segment lost 6 bases, leaving 8 bases of the junction unmatched. Here the CDR3 DNA reads TGTGCCAGCAGCTACGGACTAGTCAACTACGAGCAGTACTTC. Its protein product is CASSYGLVNYEQYF.

V usage is TRBV19 and J usage is TRBJ2-3, with 12 bases lining up with TRBD2. V trimming: 5 bases; J trimming: 2 bases; junction bases outside the gene matches: 8. From germline, CDR1 is LNHDA and CDR2 SQIVND (reference sequence). The CDR3 sequence is 17 residues long. The CDR3 spells CASSRTSGAADTDTQYF. The DNA for the CDR3 is TGTGCCAGTAGTCGGACTAGCGGGGCCGCAGACACAGATACGCAGTATTTT.

The chain uses TRBV5-5 and TRBJ1-1; D is perhaps TRBD1 (5 bases). Trimming stripped 1 base from V and 5 bases from J, with 9 bases between. Germline values: CDR1 SGHKS, CDR2 YYEKEE (reference sequence). The CDR3 consists of 13 residues. CDR3 coding DNA: TGTGCCAGCAGCTTGCCGGGGGGGACTGAAGCTTTCTTT. Translation: CASSLPGGTEAFF.

J is TRBJ2-5 and V is TRBV11-2; no definite D call. Trimming stripped 8 bases from V and 3 bases from J, with 13 bases between. CDR1 SGHAT and CDR2 FQNNGV come from the germline V gene. The CDR3 extends over 13 amino acids. CDR3 nucleotide sequence: TGTGCCAGCTCAGGCACGACAAAAGAGACCCAGTACTTC. Translating it yields CASSGTTKETQYF.

The sample holds many counts of this clone. The V and J genes are TRBV30 and TRBJ2-2, with 12 bases identical to TRBD2. Trimming cost V 2 bases and J 9 bases; bases outside gene matches: 13. Germline V gene data show CDR1 as GTSNPN and CDR2 as SVGIG (reference sequence). The CDR3 has 17 residues. CDR3 DNA sequence: TGTGCCTGGAGTTCCACGCTAGCGGGGGGGCCCGGCCGGGAGCTGTTTTTT. It specifies CAWSSTLAGGPGRELFF. Full variable domain (rest looked up from reference TRBV30 and TRBJ2-2): SQTIHQWPATLVQPVGSPLSLECTVEGTSNPNLYWYRQAAGRGLQLLFYSVGIGQISSEVPQNLSASRPQDRQFILSSKKLLLSDSGFYLCAWSSTLAGGPGRELFFGEGSRLTVL.

This chain joins TRBV27 and TRBJ2-7; possibly TRBD2 for D (6 bases). The V end lost 7 bases, the J end lost 0 bases, and 19 bases lay between the germline ends. The length of the CDR3 is 16 residues. Germline V CDR1 and CDR2: MNHEY, SMNVEV (reference sequence). The CDR3 bases are TGTGCCAGCACCCTAAGGAGGGGCGACAGCTCCTACGAGCAGTACTTC. Residues: CASTLRRGDSSYEQYF.

The CDR3 sequence is CAISDLGQGIGYGYTF. The CDR3 nucleotides are TGTGCCATCAGTGACCTCGGGCAGGGAATTGGATATGGCTACACCTTC. V is TRBV10-3 and J is TRBJ1-2; D might be TRBD1 (5 bases). The V end lost 3 bases, the J end lost 5 bases, and 19 bases lay between the germline ends. CDR1 is ENHRY, CDR2 SYGVKD, per germline. The CDR3 length is 16 residues.

The genes are TRBV13 and TRBJ1-2; D is unresolved. In germline, CDR1 is PRHDT, CDR2 FYEKMQ (reference sequence). The CDR3 extends over 12 amino acids. V was trimmed by 2 bases and J by 3 bases, leaving 4 bases between them. This CDR3 reads CASSLSDYGYTF. The CDR3 nucleotides are TGTGCCAGCAGCTTATCAGACTATGGCTACACCTTC.

The V and J genes are TRBV3-1 (or the pseudogene TRBV3-2) and TRBJ2-3; tentative D call: TRBD1 (5 bases). V lost 0 bases and J lost 7, with 8 bases in between. Germline-derived CDR1 and CDR2 are LGHDT and YNNKEL (reference sequence). The length of the CDR3 is 13 residues. The DNA for the CDR3 is TGTGCCAGCAGCCAAGAATGGGGCAATACGCAGTATTTT. Amino acids: CASSQEWGNTQYF.

This clone was counted only a few times. The chain carries TRBV6-5 and TRBJ2-2; D may be TRBD2 (6 bases). The germline CDR1 and CDR2 sequences are MNHEY and SVGAGI. This CDR3 region has 14 residues. V was cut by 10 bases and J by 5 bases, with 17 bases left in between. The CDR3 DNA follows: TGTGCCACCACGCCGGGGGAGGAGACCGGGGAGCTGTTTTTT. The encoded protein is CATTPGEETGELFF.

The chain links TRBV2 to TRBJ1-3; D might be TRBD1 (5 bases). Germline CDR1 reads SNHLY; CDR2 reads FYNNEI. Trimming pared 7 bases from V and 0 bases from J, leaving 10 bases between. The CDR3 consists of 14 residues. This chain's CDR3 is CASIGRASGNTIYF. CDR3 sequence (DNA): TGTGCCAGCATAGGCAGGGCCTCTGGAAACACCATATATTTT.

The J gene is TRBJ1-1, the V gene TRBV5-1; 7 nucleotides agree with TRBD1. Losses at the gene ends were 2 bases for V and 6 bases for J; bases not matched to a gene: 7. Looked up from germline, CDR1 is SGHRS and CDR2 is YFSETQ. The CDR3 is 14 residues long. The CDR3 loop is CASSFGQVGSEAFF. The CDR3 DNA reads as TGCGCCAGCAGCTTTGGACAGGTAGGCTCTGAAGCTTTCTTT.

V and J are TRBV7-3 and TRBJ2-3, with 14 bases that match TRBD2. The CDR3 loop spans 20 amino acids. Per germline, CDR1 SGHTA and CDR2 FQGTGA. J gave up 2 bases and V 2 bases, and 12 bases lay outside the gene matches. This CDR3 reads CASSLRGTSGSGGITDTQYF. DNA of the CDR3: TGTGCCAGCAGCTTACGGGGGACTAGCGGGAGCGGGGGGATCACAGATACGCAGTATTTT. The variable domain in full, with the rest retrieved from reference TRBV7-3 and TRBJ2-3, is GAGVSQTPSNKVTEKGKYVELRCDPISGHTALYWYRQSLGQGPEFLIYFQGTGAADDSGLPNDRFFAVRPEGSVSTLKIQRTERGDSAVYLCASSLRGTSGSGGITDTQYFGPGTRLTVL.

CDR3 DNA: TGTGCCAGCAGCTTAACAGGGTATGGCTACACCTTC. Encoded protein: CASSLTGYGYTF. This chain uses TRBV2 with TRBJ1-2, with TRBD1 as a possible D gene (6 bases). CDR3 length equals 12 residues. Germline assignment: CDR1 SNHLY and CDR2 FYNNEI. V dropped 6 bases and J dropped 5 bases, with 10 bases sitting between them.

J is TRBJ2-1 and V is TRBV21-1; the tabulated D call, TRBD1, remains unverified against the DNA. TRBV21-1 is marked as a pseudogene. This CDR3 has 16 amino acids. The CDR3 here is CASSLLDRGCCDEQFF. Written as DNA, the CDR3 is TGTGCCAGCAGCCTCCTAGACAGGGGCTGCTGCGATGAGCAGTTCTTC.